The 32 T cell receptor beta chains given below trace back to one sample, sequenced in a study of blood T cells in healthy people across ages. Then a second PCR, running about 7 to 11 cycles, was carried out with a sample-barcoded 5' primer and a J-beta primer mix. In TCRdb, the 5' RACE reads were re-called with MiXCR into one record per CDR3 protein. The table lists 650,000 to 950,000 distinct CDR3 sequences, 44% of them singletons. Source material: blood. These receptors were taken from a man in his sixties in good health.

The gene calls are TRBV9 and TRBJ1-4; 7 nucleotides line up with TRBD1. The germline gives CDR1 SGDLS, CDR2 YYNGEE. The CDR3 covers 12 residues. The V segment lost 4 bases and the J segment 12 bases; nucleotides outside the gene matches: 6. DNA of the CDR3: TGTGCCAGCAGCAGACAGGGCGTTGAACTGTTTTTT. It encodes CASSRQGVELFF. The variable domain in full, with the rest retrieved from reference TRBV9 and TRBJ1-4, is DSGVTQTPKHLITATGQRVTLRCSPRSGDLSVYWYQQSLDQGLQFLIQYYNGEERAKGNILERFSAQQFPDLHSELNLSSLELGDSALYFCASSRQGVELFFGSGTQLSVL.

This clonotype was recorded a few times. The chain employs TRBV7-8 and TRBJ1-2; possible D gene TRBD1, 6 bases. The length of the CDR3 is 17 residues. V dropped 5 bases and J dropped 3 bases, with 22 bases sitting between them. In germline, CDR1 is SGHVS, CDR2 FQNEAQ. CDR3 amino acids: CASSPRAAGETYYGYTF. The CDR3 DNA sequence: TGTGCCAGCAGCCCCCGCGCTGCAGGGGAAACATACTATGGCTACACCTTC.

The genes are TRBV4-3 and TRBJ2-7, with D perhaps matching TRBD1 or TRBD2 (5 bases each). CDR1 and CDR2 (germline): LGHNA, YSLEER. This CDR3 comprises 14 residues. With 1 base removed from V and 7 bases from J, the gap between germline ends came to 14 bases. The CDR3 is CASSQVPGHNEQYF. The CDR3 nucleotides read TGCGCCAGCAGCCAAGTTCCGGGGCATAATGAGCAGTACTTC.

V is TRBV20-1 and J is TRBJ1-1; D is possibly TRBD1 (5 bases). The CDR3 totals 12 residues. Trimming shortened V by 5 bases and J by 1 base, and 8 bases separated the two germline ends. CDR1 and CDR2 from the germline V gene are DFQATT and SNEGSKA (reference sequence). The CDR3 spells CSARTPNTEAFF. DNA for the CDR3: TGCAGTGCTCGGACACCGAACACTGAAGCTTTCTTT.

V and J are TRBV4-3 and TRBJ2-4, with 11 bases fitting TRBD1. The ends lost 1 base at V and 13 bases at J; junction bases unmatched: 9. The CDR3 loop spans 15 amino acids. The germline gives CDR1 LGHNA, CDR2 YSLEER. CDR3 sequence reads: CASSQVSGTGGLQYF. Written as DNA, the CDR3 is TGCGCCAGCAGCCAAGTTTCCGGGACAGGGGGATTACAGTACTTC.

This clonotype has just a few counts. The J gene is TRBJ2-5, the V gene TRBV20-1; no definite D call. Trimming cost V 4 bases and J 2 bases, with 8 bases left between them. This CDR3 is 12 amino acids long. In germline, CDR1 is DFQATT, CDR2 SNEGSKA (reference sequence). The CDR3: CSANRAQETQYF. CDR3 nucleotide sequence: TGCAGTGCTAACCGGGCACAAGAGACCCAGTACTTC.

This CDR3 is CASSPGQGFAIQYF. DNA for the CDR3: TGTGCCAGCAGTCCCGGACAGGGGTTTGCCATTCAGTACTTC. The chain recombines TRBV12-3 or TRBV12-4 with TRBJ2-4, with 9 bases that match TRBD1. With V trimmed by 5 bases and J by 9 bases, 8 bases remained unmatched. The CDR3 is 14 amino acids.

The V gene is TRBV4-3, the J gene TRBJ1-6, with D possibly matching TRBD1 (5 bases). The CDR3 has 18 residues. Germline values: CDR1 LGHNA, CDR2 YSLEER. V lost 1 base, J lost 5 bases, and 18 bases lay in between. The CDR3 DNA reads TGCGCCAGCAGCCAAGGGAATATTGGGGGGACCGATAATTCACCCCTCCACTTT. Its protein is CASSQGNIGGTDNSPLHF.

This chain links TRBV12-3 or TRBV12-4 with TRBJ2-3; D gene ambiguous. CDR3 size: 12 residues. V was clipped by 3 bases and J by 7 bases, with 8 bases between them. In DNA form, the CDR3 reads TGTGCCAGCAGTTTCGACGCGAATACGCAGTATTTT. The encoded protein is CASSFDANTQYF.

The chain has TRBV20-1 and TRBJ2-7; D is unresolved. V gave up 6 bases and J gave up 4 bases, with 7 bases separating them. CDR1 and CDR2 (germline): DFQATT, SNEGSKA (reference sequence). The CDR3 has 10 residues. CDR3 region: CSAGRYEQYF. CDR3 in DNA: TGCAGTGCCGGCCGGTACGAGCAGTACTTC.

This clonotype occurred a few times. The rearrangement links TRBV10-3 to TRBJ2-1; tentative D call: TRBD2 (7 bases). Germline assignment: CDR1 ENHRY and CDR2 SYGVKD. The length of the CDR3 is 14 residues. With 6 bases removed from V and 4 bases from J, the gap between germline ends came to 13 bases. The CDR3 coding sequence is TGTGCCATCAGCCCCGGGGGGCGATACAATGAGCAGTTCTTC. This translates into CAISPGGRYNEQFF.

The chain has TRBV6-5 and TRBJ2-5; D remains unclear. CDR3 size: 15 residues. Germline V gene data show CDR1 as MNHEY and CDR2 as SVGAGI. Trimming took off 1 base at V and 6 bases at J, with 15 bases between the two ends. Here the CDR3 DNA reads TGTGCCAGCAGTTACTATCTCTTGGGGAAGCAGACCCAGTACTTC. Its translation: CASSYYLLGKQTQYF.

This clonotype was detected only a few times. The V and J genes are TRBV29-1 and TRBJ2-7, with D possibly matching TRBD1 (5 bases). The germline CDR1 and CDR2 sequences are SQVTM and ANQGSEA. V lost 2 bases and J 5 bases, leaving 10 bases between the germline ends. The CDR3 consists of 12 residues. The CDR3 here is CSVERGTNEQYF. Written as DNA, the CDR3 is TGCAGCGTTGAAAGGGGCACCAACGAGCAGTACTTC.

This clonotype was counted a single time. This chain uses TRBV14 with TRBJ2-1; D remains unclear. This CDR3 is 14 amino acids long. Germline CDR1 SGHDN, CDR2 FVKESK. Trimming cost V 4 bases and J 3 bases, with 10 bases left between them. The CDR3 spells CASSLATHYNEQFF. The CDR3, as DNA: TGTGCCAGCAGCCTAGCTACCCACTACAATGAGCAGTTCTTC.

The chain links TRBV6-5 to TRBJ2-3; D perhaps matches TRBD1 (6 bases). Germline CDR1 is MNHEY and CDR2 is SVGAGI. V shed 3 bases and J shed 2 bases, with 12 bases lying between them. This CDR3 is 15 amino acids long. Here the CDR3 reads CASSYSNRATDTQYF. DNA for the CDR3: TGTGCCAGCAGTTATTCAAACAGGGCCACAGATACGCAGTATTTT.

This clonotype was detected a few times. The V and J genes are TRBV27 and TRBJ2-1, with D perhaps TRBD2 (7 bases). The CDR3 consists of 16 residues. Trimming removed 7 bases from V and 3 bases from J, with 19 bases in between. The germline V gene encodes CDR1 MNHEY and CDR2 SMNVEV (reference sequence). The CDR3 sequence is CASTSAGAKIYNEQFF. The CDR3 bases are TGTGCCAGCACTTCCGCGGGGGCCAAAATCTACAATGAGCAGTTCTTC.

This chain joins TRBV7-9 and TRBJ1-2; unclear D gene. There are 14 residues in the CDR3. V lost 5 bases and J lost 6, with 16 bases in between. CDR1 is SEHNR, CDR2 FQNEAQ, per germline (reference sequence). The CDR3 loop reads CASSPGLLNDGYTF. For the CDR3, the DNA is TGTGCCAGCAGCCCGGGTCTACTAAACGATGGCTACACCTTC.

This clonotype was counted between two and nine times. CDR3 region: CATSRDPQGISPLHF. In nucleotides, the CDR3 is TGTGCCACCAGCAGAGACCCGCAGGGTATCTCACCCCTCCACTTT. The chain links TRBV15 to TRBJ1-6, with a weak D call TRBD1 (5 bases). This CDR3 is built from 15 residues. The V and J ends lost 0 bases and 10 bases respectively, with 13 bases between them. CDR1 LNHNV and CDR2 YYDKDF come from the germline V gene (reference sequence).

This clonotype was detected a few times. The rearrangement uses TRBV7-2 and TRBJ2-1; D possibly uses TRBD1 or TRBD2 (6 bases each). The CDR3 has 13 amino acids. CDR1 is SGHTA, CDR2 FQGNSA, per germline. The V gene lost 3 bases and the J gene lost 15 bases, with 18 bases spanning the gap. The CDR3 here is CASSLEGVGHLFF. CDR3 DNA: TGTGCCAGCAGCTTGGAGGGGGTGGGGCACCTGTTCTTC.

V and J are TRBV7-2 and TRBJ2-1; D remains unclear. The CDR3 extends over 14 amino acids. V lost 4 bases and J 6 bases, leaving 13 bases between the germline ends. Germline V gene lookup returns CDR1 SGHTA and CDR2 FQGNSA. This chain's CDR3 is CASSSRSGLNEQFF. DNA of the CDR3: TGTGCCAGCAGCTCCCGCTCGGGTCTCAATGAGCAGTTCTTC.

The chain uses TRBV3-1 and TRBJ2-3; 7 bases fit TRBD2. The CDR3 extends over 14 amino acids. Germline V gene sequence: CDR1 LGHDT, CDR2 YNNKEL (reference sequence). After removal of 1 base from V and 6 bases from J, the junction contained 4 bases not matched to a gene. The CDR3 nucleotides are TGTGCCAGCAGCCAAGGACTAGCTGTTGATACGCAGTATTTT. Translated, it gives CASSQGLAVDTQYF.

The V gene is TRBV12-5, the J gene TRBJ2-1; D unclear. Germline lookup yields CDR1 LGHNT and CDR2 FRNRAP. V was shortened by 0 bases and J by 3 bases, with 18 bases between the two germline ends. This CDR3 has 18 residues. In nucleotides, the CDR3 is TGTGCTAGTGGTTTGGTACGGGCAGCCGCCCCGAACTACAATGAGCAGTTCTTC. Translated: CASGLVRAAAPNYNEQFF.

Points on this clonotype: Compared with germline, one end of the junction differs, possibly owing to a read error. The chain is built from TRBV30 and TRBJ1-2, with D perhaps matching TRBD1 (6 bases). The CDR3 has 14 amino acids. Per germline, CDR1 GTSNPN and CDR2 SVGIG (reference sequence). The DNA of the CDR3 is TGTGCCTGGAGGACTGACAGGCGTAACTTTGGCTACACCTTC. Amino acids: CAWRTDRRNFGYTF.

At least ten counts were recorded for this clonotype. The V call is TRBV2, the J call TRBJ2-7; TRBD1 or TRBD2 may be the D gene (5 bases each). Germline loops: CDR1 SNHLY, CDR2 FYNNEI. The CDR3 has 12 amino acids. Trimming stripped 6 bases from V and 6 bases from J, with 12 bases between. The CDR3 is CASSVGGGEQYF. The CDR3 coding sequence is TGTGCCAGCAGCGTCGGTGGGGGCGAGCAGTACTTC. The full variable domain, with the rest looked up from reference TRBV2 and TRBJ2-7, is EPEVTQTPSHQVTQMGQEVILRCVPISNHLYFYWYRQILGQKVEFLVSFYNNEISEKSEIFDDQFSVERPDGSNFTLKIRSTKLEDSAMYFCASSVGGGEQYFGPGTRLTVT.

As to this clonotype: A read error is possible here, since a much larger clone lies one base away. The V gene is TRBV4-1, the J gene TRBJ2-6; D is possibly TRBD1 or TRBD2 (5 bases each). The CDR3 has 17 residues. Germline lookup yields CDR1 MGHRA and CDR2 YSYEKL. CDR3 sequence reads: CASSQEISGTAANVPTF. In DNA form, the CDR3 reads TGCGCCAGCAGCCAAGAGATATCCGGGACCGCGGCCAACGTCCCGACTTTC.

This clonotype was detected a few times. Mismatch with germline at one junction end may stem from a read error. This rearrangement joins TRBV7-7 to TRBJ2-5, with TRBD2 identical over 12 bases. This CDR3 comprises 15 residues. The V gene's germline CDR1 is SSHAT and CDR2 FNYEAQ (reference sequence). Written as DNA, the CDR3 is TGTGCTAGCAGCTTGACTAGCGGGGGACGGGGGGCCCAGTACTTC. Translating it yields CASSLTSGGRGAQYF.

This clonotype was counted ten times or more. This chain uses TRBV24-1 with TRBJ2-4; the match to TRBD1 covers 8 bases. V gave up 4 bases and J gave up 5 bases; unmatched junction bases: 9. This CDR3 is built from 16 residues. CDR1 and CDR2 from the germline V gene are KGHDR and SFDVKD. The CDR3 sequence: CATSDSGQGGQNIQYF. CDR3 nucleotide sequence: TGTGCCACCAGTGACTCCGGACAGGGAGGTCAAAACATTCAGTACTTC.

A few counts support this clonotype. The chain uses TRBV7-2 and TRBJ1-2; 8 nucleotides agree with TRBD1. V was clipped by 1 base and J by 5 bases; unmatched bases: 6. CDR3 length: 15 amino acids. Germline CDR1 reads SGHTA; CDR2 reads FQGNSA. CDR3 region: CASSLGDRGLYGYTF. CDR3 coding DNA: TGTGCCAGCAGCTTAGGAGACAGGGGTCTTTATGGCTACACCTTC.

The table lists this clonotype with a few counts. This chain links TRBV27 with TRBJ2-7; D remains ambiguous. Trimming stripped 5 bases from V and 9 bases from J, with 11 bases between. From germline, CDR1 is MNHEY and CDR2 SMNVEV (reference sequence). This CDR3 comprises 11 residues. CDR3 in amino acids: CASSSFGVQYF. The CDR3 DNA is TGTGCCAGCAGTAGTTTTGGGGTGCAGTACTTC.

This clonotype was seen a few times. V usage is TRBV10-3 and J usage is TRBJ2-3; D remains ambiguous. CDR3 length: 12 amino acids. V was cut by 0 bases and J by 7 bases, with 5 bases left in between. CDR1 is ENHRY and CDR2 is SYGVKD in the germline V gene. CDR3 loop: CAISESGNTQYF. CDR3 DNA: TGTGCCATCAGTGAGTCGGGAAATACGCAGTATTTT.

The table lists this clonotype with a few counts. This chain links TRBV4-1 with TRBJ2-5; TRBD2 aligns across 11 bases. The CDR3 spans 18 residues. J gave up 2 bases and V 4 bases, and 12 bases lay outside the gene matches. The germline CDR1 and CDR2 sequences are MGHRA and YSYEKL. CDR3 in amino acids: CASSPFATSGGYQETQYF. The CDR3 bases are TGCGCCAGCAGCCCCTTCGCTACTAGCGGGGGATATCAAGAGACCCAGTACTTC.

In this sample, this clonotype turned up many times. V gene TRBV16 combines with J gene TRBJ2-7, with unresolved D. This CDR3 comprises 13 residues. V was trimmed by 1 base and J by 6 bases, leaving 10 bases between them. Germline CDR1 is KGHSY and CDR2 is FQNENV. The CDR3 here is CASSQFTASEQYF. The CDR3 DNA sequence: TGTGCCAGCAGCCAATTTACGGCTTCCGAGCAGTACTTC.